This T cell receptor beta chain was found in a study of blood T cell repertoires in COVID-19. CDR3 length equals 17 residues. Trimming at V came to 2 bases and at J to 2 bases, leaving 13 bases not matched to a gene. The germline CDR1 and CDR2 sequences are GTSNPN and SVGIG (reference sequence). Sequenced by immunoSEQ multiplex PCR; TCRdb stores in-frame clones only, minus some. The top ten hold 15% of the sample, which has roughly 70,000 clones, around three quarters seen once. The chain uses TRBV30 and TRBJ2-7, with 9 positions matching TRBD1. This clonotype was obtained from a human donor in a cohort sampled during active COVID-19. Sequencing was carried out using peripheral blood. Here the CDR3 DNA reads TGTGCCTGGAGTCTACCTACAGGGGGCGGTCGGGCCTACGAGCAGTACTTC. Translating gives CAWSLPTGGGRAYEQYF.